This T cell receptor beta chain is from a study of T cell responses to AZD1222 COVID-19 vaccine. Sequencing was performed with immunoSEQ multiplex PCR; in TCRdb, only in-frame clones are kept and a portion is missing. This table has approximately 190,000 clones, under 95% appearing once. V was pared by 5 bases and J by 3 bases, with 4 bases of the junction left unmatched. Germline CDR1 and CDR2: SGHAT and FQNNGV. There are 14 residues in the CDR3. This clone was counted a few times. Its antigen remains unknown. Study-wide points: Recipients of two AZD1222 doses showed rising Spike-specific TCR breadth and depth. It should be noted that donors were predominantly white British and more often female, and clonal diversity was possibly underestimated.

The chain has TRBV11-2 and TRBJ1-5; 7 bases match TRBD1. The sample in question was peripheral blood, obtained on day 0 of AZD1222 vaccination. The receptor's source is an adult in good health. CDR3 DNA sequence: TGTGCCAGCAGCCGCGACAGGGCCAATCAGCCCCAGCATTTT. This encodes CASSRDRANQPQHF. Drawing the rest from reference TRBV11-2 and TRBJ1-5, the complete variable domain is EAGVAQSPRYKIIEKRQSVAFWCNPISGHATLYWYQQILGQGPKLLIQFQNNGVVDDSQLPKDRFSAERLKGVDSTLKIQPAKLEDSAVYLCASSRDRANQPQHFGDGTRLSIL.